What follows are 6 T cell receptor beta chains derived from one specimen sequenced in a study of T-cell reconstitution after alpha-beta-depleted transplantation in children. The TCRbeta library incorporated unique molecular identifiers. TCRdb ran MiXCR on the PCR reads and lists one entry per CDR3 protein. The sample gives about 130,000 distinct CDR3 sequences, approximately 8.7% of which show up once; nearly 25% is in the top ten. Sample: PBMCs, mostly from graft donor cells, taken 180 days after TCRalphabeta/CD19-depleted stem cell transplant. Receptors originate from a girl under three years old who had a stem cell transplant for combined immunodeficiency, so the T cells may come from the graft donor.

This clonotype has more than one count but fewer than ten. V is TRBV10-3 and J is TRBJ2-1; 9 nucleotides match TRBD2. V shed 8 bases, J shed 4 bases, and the junction held 9 bases outside the gene matches. Germline V lookup: CDR1 ENHRY, CDR2 SYGVKD. This CDR3 region has 15 residues. The CDR3 DNA follows: TGTGCCATCTCATTAGCGGGGGCCCTTTACAATGAGCAGTTCTTC. This translates into CAISLAGALYNEQFF.

The J gene is TRBJ1-1, the V gene TRBV20-1, with TRBD1 matching over 8 bases. Germline V gene data show CDR1 as DFQATT and CDR2 as SNEGSKA (reference sequence). V lost 4 bases to trimming and J lost 8 bases; unmatched junction nucleotides: 12. The CDR3 covers 14 residues. The CDR3 loop is CSAMGDRGLQEAFF. CDR3 coding DNA: TGCAGTGCTATGGGAGACAGGGGACTGCAAGAAGCTTTCTTT.

V gene TRBV12-3 or TRBV12-4 combines with J gene TRBJ2-7, with 7 bases that match TRBD1. J was trimmed by 2 bases and V by 3 bases; bases with no gene match: 13. The CDR3 extends over 17 amino acids. For the CDR3, the DNA is TGTGCCAGCAGTTTCCATTATTCACCGGGACAGCCCTACGAGCAGTACTTC. It is translated as CASSFHYSPGQPYEQYF.

As concerns this clonotype: One end of the junction is discordant with germline, which a read error may explain. The rearrangement joins TRBV5-1 to TRBJ2-1; D gene ambiguous. CDR1 is SGHRS and CDR2 is YFSETQ in the germline V gene. This CDR3 spans 15 amino acids. The CDR3 bases are TGCGCCAGCAGCTGGAGAAGGGCCTACTACAATGAGCGGTTCTTC. Its translation: CASSWRRAYYNERFF.

This rearrangement joins TRBV6-1 to TRBJ1-6; TRBD1 matches 9 bases. The V and J ends lost 6 bases and 8 bases, in that order; junction bases with no gene match: 11. The CDR3 sequence is 16 residues long. Germline V gives CDR1 MNHNS, CDR2 SASEGT. In nucleotides, the CDR3 is TGTGCCAGCAGAGAAACCGGGGACAGGGTGTATTCACCCCTCCACTTT. It yields the protein CASRETGDRVYSPLHF.

This clonotype was seen a few times. CDR3 protein: CASGLPVKGILLNTGELFF. The CDR3 DNA is TGTGCTAGTGGTTTGCCAGTAAAGGGTATCCTTCTTAACACCGGGGAGCTGTTTTTT. The rearrangement joins TRBV12-5 to TRBJ2-2, with D hard to call. CDR1 and CDR2 from the germline V gene are LGHNT and FRNRAP. This CDR3 comprises 19 residues. Trimming removed 2 bases from V and 2 bases from J, with 21 bases in between.